This T cell receptor beta chain stems from a study of blood T cell repertoires in COVID-19. This clone was observed many times. J lost 4 bases, V lost 3 bases, and 6 bases had no gene match. Germline lookup yields CDR1 PRHDT and CDR2 FYEKMQ (reference sequence). This CDR3 contains 14 residues. Using immunoSEQ multiplex PCR, the repertoire was profiled, and TCRdb retains in-frame clones only, with some absent. The table shows just under 350,000 clones, with 80% to 90% occurring only once. V and J are TRBV13 and TRBJ2-7; 7 bases agree with TRBD2. The clonotype was recovered from a man aged 25 to 40 with active or convalescent COVID-19. The sample taken for sequencing was peripheral blood. CDR3 bases: TGTGCCAGCAGCTTGTCGGGGGGAGTGTACGAGCAGTACTTC. Translating it yields CASSLSGGVYEQYF.